Sequencing of this T cell receptor (beta chain) was carried out in a study of blood T cell repertoires in COVID-19. For the study at large: PBMCs, B-cell-depleted T cells, or T cells were the source of the cDNA or gDNA that made up the material.

This CDR3 comprises 16 residues. Trimming cost V 4 bases and J 1 base, with 16 bases left between them. Germline CDR1 and CDR2: SGHDT and YYEEEE. This table comes from immunoSEQ multiplex PCR, and its TCRdb copy is limited to in-frame clones, with some not included. Of approximately 390,000 clones in the sample, around 90% were seen once. Sequencing input: peripheral blood. The chain couples TRBV5-6 to TRBJ2-3; D gene uncertain. The TCR comes from a young man with active or convalescent COVID-19. CDR3 coding DNA: TGTGCCAGCAGCCTAAGCGCCCGGATACGCACAGATACGCAGTATTTT. Translated: CASSLSARIRTDTQYF. Based on the CDR3 plus reference TRBV5-6 and TRBJ2-3, the full variable domain is DAGVTQSPTHLIKTRGQQVTLRCSPKSGHDTVSWYQQALGQGPQFIFQYYEEEERQRGNFPDRFSGHQFPNYSSELNVNALLLGDSALYLCASSLSARIRTDTQYFGPGTRLTVL.